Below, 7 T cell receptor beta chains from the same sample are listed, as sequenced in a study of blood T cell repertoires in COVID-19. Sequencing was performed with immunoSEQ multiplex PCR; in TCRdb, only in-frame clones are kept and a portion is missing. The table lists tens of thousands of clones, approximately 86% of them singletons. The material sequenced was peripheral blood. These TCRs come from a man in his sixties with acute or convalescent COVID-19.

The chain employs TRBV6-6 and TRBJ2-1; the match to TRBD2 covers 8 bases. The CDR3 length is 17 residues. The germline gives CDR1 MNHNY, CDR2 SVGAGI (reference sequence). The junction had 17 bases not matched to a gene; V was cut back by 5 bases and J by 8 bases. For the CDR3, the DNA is TGTGCCAGCAGTCCTGGCCTAGCGGGCCTAGACGTGGATGAGCAGTTCTTC. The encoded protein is CASSPGLAGLDVDEQFF.

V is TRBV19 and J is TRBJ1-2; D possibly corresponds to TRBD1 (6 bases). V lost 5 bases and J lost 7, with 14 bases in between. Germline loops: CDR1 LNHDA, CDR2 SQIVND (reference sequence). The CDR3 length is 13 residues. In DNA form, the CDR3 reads TGTGCCAGTAGTGGGCAGGGGATGTCTGGCTACACCTTC. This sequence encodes CASSGQGMSGYTF.

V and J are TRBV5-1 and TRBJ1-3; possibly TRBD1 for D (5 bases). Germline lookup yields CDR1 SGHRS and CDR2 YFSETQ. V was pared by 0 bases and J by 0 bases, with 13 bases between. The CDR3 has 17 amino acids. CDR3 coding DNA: TGCGCCAGCAGCTTGGCGGGGGGTACGATCTCTGGAAACACCATATATTTT. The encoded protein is CASSLAGGTISGNTIYF. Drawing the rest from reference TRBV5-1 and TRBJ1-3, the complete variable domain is KAGVTQTPRYLIKTRGQQVTLSCSPISGHRSVSWYQQTPGQGLQFLFEYFSETQRNKGNFPGRFSGRQFSNSRSEMNVSTLELGDSALYLCASSLAGGTISGNTIYFGEGSWLTVV.

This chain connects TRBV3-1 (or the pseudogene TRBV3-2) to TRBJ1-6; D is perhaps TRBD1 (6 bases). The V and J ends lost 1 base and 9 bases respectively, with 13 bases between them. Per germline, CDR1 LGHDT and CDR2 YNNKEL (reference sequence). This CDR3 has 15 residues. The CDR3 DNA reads TGTGCCAGCAGCCAAGTTGCAGGGGATTTTTCACCCCTCCACTTT. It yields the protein CASSQVAGDFSPLHF.

CDR3 loop: CASSLFPSGGSPSGELFF. The CDR3 bases are TGCGCCAGCAGCCTTTTTCCTAGCGGGGGCTCTCCTTCCGGGGAGCTGTTTTTT. The chain uses TRBV4-1 and TRBJ2-2; 10 positions match TRBD2. CDR1 is MGHRA, CDR2 YSYEKL, per germline. V trimming: 4 bases; J trimming: 6 bases; junction bases outside the gene matches: 14. The CDR3 runs 18 residues.

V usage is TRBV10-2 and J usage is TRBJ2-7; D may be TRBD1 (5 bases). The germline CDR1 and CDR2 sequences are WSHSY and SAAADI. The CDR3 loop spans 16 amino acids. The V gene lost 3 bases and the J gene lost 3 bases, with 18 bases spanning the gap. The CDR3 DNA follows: TGCGCCAGCAGTGAAGCCCGTGGACAAATTTACTACGAGCAGTACTTC. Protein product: CASSEARGQIYYEQYF.

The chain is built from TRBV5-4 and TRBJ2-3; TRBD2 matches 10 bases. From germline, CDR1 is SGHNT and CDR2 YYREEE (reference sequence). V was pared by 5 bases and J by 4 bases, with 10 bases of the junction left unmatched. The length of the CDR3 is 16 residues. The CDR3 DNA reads TGTGCCAGCAGGCTTCGGGGGACTAGCGTCCCAGATACGCAGTATTTT. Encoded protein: CASRLRGTSVPDTQYF. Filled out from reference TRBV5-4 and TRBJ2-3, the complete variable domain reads ETGVTQSPTHLIKTRGQQVTLRCSSQSGHNTVSWYQQALGQGPQFIFQYYREEENGRGNFPPRFSGLQFPNYSSELNVNALELDDSALYLCASRLRGTSVPDTQYFGPGTRLTVL.